This T cell receptor beta chain came from a study of T-cell reconstitution after alpha-beta-depleted transplantation in children. Unique molecular identifiers were built into the TCRbeta library. A single record per CDR3 protein comes from TCRdb applying MiXCR to the PCR reads. The sample holds about 250,000 distinct CDR3 sequences; more than 20% are singletons and the top ten take more than 4.5%. CDR1 is MDHEN and CDR2 is SYDVKM in the germline V gene. Trimming at V came to 5 bases and at J to 4 bases, leaving 13 bases not matched to a gene. This CDR3 spans 17 amino acids. This clonotype was observed a handful of times. Its antigen is unknown. Study outcomes and limitations: The main origin of T-cell counts and diversity one year after transplant was newly produced T cells. TCRbeta diversity was high at day 60 in some patients (a result of surviving recipient T cells and thymic progenitors). It was reported that alpha-beta T cells came from several hundred expanded graft clones (about two months after transplant).

Here the sequenced sample was PBMCs, mostly from graft donor cells, taken 360 days after TCRalphabeta/CD19-depleted stem cell transplant. J is TRBJ1-3 and V is TRBV28; 8 bases are shared with TRBD1. This TCR was sampled from a female patient aged 2-9 years who had a stem cell transplant for congenital amegakaryocytic thrombocytopenia, so the T cells may come from the graft donor. The CDR3 bases are TGTGCCAGCAGTCTTCCATCAGACAGGGGTTCAGGAAACACCATATATTTT. Translation: CASSLPSDRGSGNTIYF.